The 29 T cell receptor beta chains given below trace back to one sample, sequenced in a study of identical twins. TCRdb analysed the 5' RACE reads with MiXCR anew, one entry per CDR3 protein. The data contain 200,000 to 250,000 distinct CDR3 sequences, 11% to 15% of them singletons. The sequenced material came from memory (CD45RO+) T cells sorted from blood. The receptors originated from a woman under 30 in good health.

The sample holds a few counts of this clonotype. The chain couples TRBV19 to TRBJ1-1, with D maybe TRBD1 (5 bases). The CDR3 length is 14 residues. V was shortened by 0 bases and J by 6 bases, with 11 bases between the two germline ends. The V gene's germline CDR1 is LNHDA and CDR2 SQIVND (reference sequence). The CDR3 sequence is CASSIDAGRPEAFF. CDR3 sequence (DNA): TGTGCCAGTAGTATAGATGCAGGGAGGCCTGAAGCTTTCTTT.

This clonotype has only a few counts. V usage is TRBV20-1 and J usage is TRBJ2-7; D gene unclear. CDR3 length equals 10 residues. V gave up 6 bases and J gave up 3 bases, with 6 bases separating them. Per the germline V gene, CDR1 is DFQATT and CDR2 is SNEGSKA (reference sequence). CDR3 DNA: TGCAGTGCCCTAAACTACGAGCAGTACTTC. Residues: CSALNYEQYF.

This clonotype was found many times. V usage is TRBV6-5 and J usage is TRBJ1-4; no firm D call. The CDR3 is 14 amino acids. Trimming cost V 2 bases and J 7 bases, with 11 bases left between them. The germline V gene encodes CDR1 MNHEY and CDR2 SVGAGI. CDR3 nucleotides: TGTGCCAGCAGTTACCCGACGGCGGGTGAAAAACTGTTTTTT. This translates into CASSYPTAGEKLFF.

This clonotype was observed many times. The V and J genes are TRBV7-6 and TRBJ1-2; 7 bases align to TRBD1. CDR1 and CDR2 (germline): SGHVS, FNYEAQ. The CDR3 totals 13 residues. The ends lost 6 bases at V and 8 bases at J; junction bases unmatched: 9. CDR3 residues: CASSPRQGRGYTF. The CDR3 DNA reads TGTGCCAGCAGTCCTAGACAGGGACGGGGCTACACCTTC. Variable domain in full (rest from reference TRBV7-6 and TRBJ1-2): GAGVSQSPRYKVTKRGQDVALRCDPISGHVSLYWYRQALGQGPEFLTYFNYEAQQDKSGLPNDRFSAERPEGSISTLTIQRTEQRDSAMYRCASSPRQGRGYTFGSGTRLTVV.

V usage is TRBV21-1 and J usage is TRBJ1-1. TRBV21-1 is flagged as a pseudogene. This CDR3 is built from 18 residues. The CDR3 spells CASSKINRATPMNTEAFF. In DNA, the CDR3 is TGTGCCAGCAGCAAAATAAACAGAGCCACCCCAATGAACACTGAAGCTTTCTTT.

This clonotype was counted a few times. This rearrangement joins TRBV7-9 to TRBJ2-2; D tentatively fits TRBD1 or TRBD2 (5 bases each). Per germline, CDR1 SEHNR and CDR2 FQNEAQ (reference sequence). The CDR3 has 15 residues. Trimming removed 5 bases at V and 6 bases at J, with 16 bases between. CDR3 sequence reads: CASSKTQEVAGELFF. Written as DNA, the CDR3 is TGTGCCAGCAGCAAGACACAGGAGGTCGCCGGGGAGCTGTTTTTT.

The V gene is TRBV20-1, the J gene TRBJ2-7; weak D call: TRBD2 (5 bases). V shed 0 bases and J shed 0 bases, with 12 bases lying between them. From germline, CDR1 is DFQATT and CDR2 SNEGSKA (reference sequence). The CDR3 consists of 15 residues. The CDR3 is CSARDVSGYSYEQYF. The CDR3 nucleotides read TGCAGTGCTAGAGATGTTTCGGGATACTCCTACGAGCAGTACTTC.

This clonotype occurred a few times. The chain carries TRBV7-2 and TRBJ2-3, with D tentatively TRBD2 (6 bases). CDR3 length: 13 amino acids. Trimming removed 3 bases at V and 5 bases at J, with 9 bases between. Per the germline V gene, CDR1 is SGHTA and CDR2 is FQGNSA. The CDR3 region has the DNA TGTGCCAGCAGCTTGCTAGCGCAAGATACGCAGTATTTT. As protein: CASSLLAQDTQYF.

This clonotype has ten or more counts. The genes are TRBV12-3 or TRBV12-4 and TRBJ1-2; unclear D gene. Trimming shortened V by 2 bases and J by 4 bases, and 17 bases separated the two germline ends. The CDR3 extends over 16 amino acids. CDR3 protein: CASSLRWSPRSYGYTF. The CDR3 coding sequence is TGTGCCAGCAGTTTACGTTGGTCCCCACGGAGCTATGGCTACACCTTC.

Only a few counts were recorded for this clonotype. This rearrangement joins TRBV20-1 to TRBJ2-3; no firm D call. Trimming removed 4 bases from V and 2 bases from J, with 10 bases in between. This CDR3 has 13 residues. The germline CDR1 and CDR2 sequences are DFQATT and SNEGSKA (reference sequence). CDR3: CSATRLFTDTQYF. The CDR3 coding sequence is TGCAGTGCTACAAGACTTTTCACAGATACGCAGTATTTT.

A few counts support this clonotype. The chain is built from TRBV7-9 and TRBJ2-1; the D call may be TRBD1 or TRBD2 (6 bases each). V shed 5 bases and J shed 2 bases, with 13 bases lying between them. Germline V gene data show CDR1 as SEHNR and CDR2 as FQNEAQ (reference sequence). CDR3 length: 15 amino acids. The CDR3 sequence is CASSARRGPYNEQFF. In DNA form, the CDR3 reads TGTGCCAGCAGCGCCCGACGGGGGCCCTACAATGAGCAGTTCTTC. The whole variable domain, filled in from reference TRBV7-9 and TRBJ2-1, reads DTGVSQNPRHKITKRGQNVTFRCDPISEHNRLYWYRQTLGQGPEFLTYFQNEAQLEKSRLLSDRFSAERPKGSFSTLEIQRTEQGDSAMYLCASSARRGPYNEQFFGPGTRLTVL.

CDR3 sequence: CATSVLGGRNSPLHF. As DNA, the CDR3 is TGTGCCACCAGTGTTTTAGGCGGTCGTAATTCACCCCTCCACTTT. The rearrangement joins TRBV24-1 to TRBJ1-6; the D is unclear. Germline V gives CDR1 KGHDR, CDR2 SFDVKD. This CDR3 is built from 15 residues. Trimming removed 5 bases from V and 6 bases from J, with 13 bases in between.

This rearrangement joins TRBV10-3 to TRBJ2-5; no reliable D call. Germline loops: CDR1 ENHRY, CDR2 SYGVKD. CDR3 length: 13 residues. V lost 6 bases, J lost 5 bases, and 13 bases lay in between. The CDR3, as DNA: TGTGCCATCAGGGGGTCGCGTGGGGAGACCCAGTACTTC. Its protein is CAIRGSRGETQYF.

This clonotype turned up a few times. The gene calls are TRBV5-1 and TRBJ1-1; D remains ambiguous. This CDR3 comprises 14 residues. CDR1 and CDR2 (germline): SGHRS, YFSETQ. V was cut by 1 base and J by 2 bases, with 9 bases left in between. The DNA for the CDR3 is TGCGCCAGCAGCTTGCGGCTTCCAAACACTGAAGCTTTCTTT. Translated: CASSLRLPNTEAFF.

This clonotype came up a few times. This rearrangement joins TRBV13 to TRBJ1-5, with no clear D. V gave up 0 bases and J gave up 5 bases, with 8 bases separating them. The CDR3 is made up of 14 amino acids. Germline-derived CDR1 and CDR2 are PRHDT and FYEKMQ (reference sequence). In DNA, the CDR3 is TGTGCCAGCAGCTTAGGAACACGATATCAGCCCCAGCATTTT. Its translation: CASSLGTRYQPQHF.

V and J are TRBV4-3 and TRBJ2-1; no clear D. The CDR3 totals 15 residues. Trimming pared 0 bases from V and 4 bases from J, leaving 10 bases between. Germline values: CDR1 LGHNA, CDR2 YSLEER. Here the CDR3 DNA reads TGCGCCAGCAGCCAAGATGTACTAAAGTACAATGAGCAGTTCTTC. Encoded protein: CASSQDVLKYNEQFF.

The chain has TRBV6-1 and TRBJ1-5; a weak D match, TRBD1 (5 bases). The CDR3 loop spans 15 amino acids. Trimming took 2 bases from V and 5 from J, leaving 13 bases between them. In germline, CDR1 is MNHNS, CDR2 SASEGT. CDR3 coding DNA: TGTGCCAGCAGTGAATCTCGGACATTAGATCAGCCCCAGCATTTT. It codes for CASSESRTLDQPQHF.

The genes are TRBV7-6 and TRBJ2-7; TRBD2 matches at 15 bases. CDR1 and CDR2 from the germline V gene are SGHVS and FNYEAQ. With 0 bases clipped from V and 2 bases from J, the junction kept 5 bases outside the gene matches. This CDR3 is built from 18 residues. CDR3 residues: CASSLAGTSGRTTYEQYF. CDR3 DNA: TGTGCCAGCAGCTTAGCGGGGACTAGCGGGAGGACCACCTACGAGCAGTACTTC.

The chain carries TRBV6-2 or TRBV6-3 and TRBJ2-7; 12 positions match TRBD2. This CDR3 contains 17 residues. V shed 4 bases and J 4 bases; nucleotides not matched to a gene: 11. Germline-derived CDR1 and CDR2 are MNHEY and SVGEGT. In DNA, the CDR3 is TGTGCCAGCAGTTCTTTTGTCGGACTAGCGGGGTTGTACGAGCAGTACTTC. This codes for CASSSFVGLAGLYEQYF.

This clonotype was observed a few times. This rearrangement joins TRBV6-1 to TRBJ2-7; the match to TRBD2 covers 8 bases. The CDR3 contains 17 residues. Germline V lookup: CDR1 MNHNS, CDR2 SASEGT. J was trimmed by 0 bases and V by 6 bases; bases with no gene match: 13. The CDR3 protein is CASRTLGGRLSSYEQYF. As DNA, the CDR3 is TGTGCCAGCAGAACTTTGGGCGGGAGGCTCAGCTCCTACGAGCAGTACTTC.

The gene calls are TRBV2 and TRBJ2-7; D gene ambiguous. Germline V CDR1 and CDR2: SNHLY, FYNNEI. The V end was cut by 6 bases, the J end by 5 bases, with 14 bases between. There are 13 residues in the CDR3. CDR3 sequence reads: CASSPPPADEQYF. Written as DNA, the CDR3 is TGTGCCAGCAGCCCTCCACCGGCGGACGAGCAGTACTTC.

The chain combines TRBV10-3 with TRBJ1-1; D remains ambiguous. The CDR3 has 13 amino acids. Trimming pared 10 bases from V and 4 bases from J, leaving 16 bases between. Per germline, CDR1 ENHRY and CDR2 SYGVKD. This CDR3 is CATAGDALTEAFF. The CDR3 DNA sequence: TGTGCCACCGCAGGAGACGCGCTCACTGAAGCTTTCTTT.

This clonotype was detected a few times. The V call is TRBV7-4, the J call TRBJ1-2, with 8 positions matching TRBD1. The CDR3 runs 17 residues. Unmatched junction bases numbered 14, after V lost 2 bases and J lost 6 bases. Germline CDR1 reads SGHVT; CDR2 reads SQSDAQ. CDR3 sequence reads: CASSLLRTGLGVDGYTF. CDR3 DNA: TGTGCCAGCAGCTTACTAAGGACAGGGTTAGGAGTAGATGGCTACACCTTC.

In its sample, this clonotype was seen a few times. The chain uses TRBV6-5 and TRBJ1-2; TRBD1 matches at 8 bases. The CDR3 has 15 residues. Germline CDR1 reads MNHEY; CDR2 reads SVGAGI. The V and J ends lost 2 bases and 7 bases, in that order; junction bases with no gene match: 9. The CDR3 DNA reads as TGTGCCAGCAGTTACATCTCGGGACAGGTGGCTGGCTACACCTTC. Residues: CASSYISGQVAGYTF.

The table lists this clonotype with many counts. The rearrangement uses TRBV5-6 and TRBJ2-3; no definite D call. Germline-derived CDR1 and CDR2 are SGHDT and YYEEEE. The CDR3 has 14 amino acids. V was clipped by 2 bases and J by 6 bases, with 13 bases between them. In DNA form, the CDR3 reads TGTGCCAGCAGCTTTCCTAGTCGGCTTGATACGCAGTATTTT. Translated: CASSFPSRLDTQYF.

This clonotype has ten or more counts. This sequence joins TRBV5-5 and TRBJ2-1; TRBD2 aligns across 7 bases. The germline V gene encodes CDR1 SGHKS and CDR2 YYEKEE (reference sequence). This CDR3 is built from 13 residues. V gave up 9 bases and J gave up 4 bases; unmatched junction bases: 7. CDR3 region: CATAIAGYNEQFF. The CDR3 DNA sequence: TGTGCCACCGCAATAGCGGGTTACAATGAGCAGTTCTTC.

This clonotype has more than one count but fewer than ten. This chain joins TRBV5-6 and TRBJ1-2, with D hard to call. Trimming took off 2 bases at V and 7 bases at J, with 3 bases between the two ends. The CDR3 runs 10 residues. CDR1 and CDR2 (germline): SGHDT, YYEEEE. CDR3 nucleotide sequence: TGTGCCAGCAGCTTAGGTGGCTACACCTTC. Translated, it gives CASSLGGYTF.

The V call is TRBV19, the J call TRBJ2-1, with a possible D match to TRBD1 (5 bases). Germline lookup yields CDR1 LNHDA and CDR2 SQIVND (reference sequence). The CDR3 contains 15 residues. The V gene lost 3 bases and the J gene lost 4 bases, with 13 bases spanning the gap. CDR3 loop: CASSINTGAYNEQFF. The CDR3 coding sequence is TGTGCCAGTAGTATTAACACAGGAGCTTACAATGAGCAGTTCTTC.

This clonotype was seen many times. V is TRBV5-1 and J is TRBJ2-1, with a possible D match to TRBD1 (5 bases). The V end lost 2 bases, the J end lost 0 bases, and 12 bases lay between the germline ends. The germline CDR1 and CDR2 sequences are SGHRS and YFSETQ. The CDR3 runs 16 residues. CDR3 region: CASSLDQGSSYNEQFF. CDR3 DNA sequence: TGCGCCAGCAGCTTAGACCAGGGCAGCTCCTACAATGAGCAGTTCTTC.